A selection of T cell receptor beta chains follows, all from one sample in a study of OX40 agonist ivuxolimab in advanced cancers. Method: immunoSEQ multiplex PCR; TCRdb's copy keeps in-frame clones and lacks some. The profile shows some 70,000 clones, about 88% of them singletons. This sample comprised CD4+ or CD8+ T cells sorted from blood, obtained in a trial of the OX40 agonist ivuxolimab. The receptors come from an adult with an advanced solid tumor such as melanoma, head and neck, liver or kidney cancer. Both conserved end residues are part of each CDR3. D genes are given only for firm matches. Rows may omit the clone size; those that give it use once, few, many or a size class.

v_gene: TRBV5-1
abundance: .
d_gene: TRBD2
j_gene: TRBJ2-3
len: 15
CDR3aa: CASSLGLASTDTQYF
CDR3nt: TGCGCCAGCAGCCTAGGACTAGCGAGCACAGATACGCAGTATTTT

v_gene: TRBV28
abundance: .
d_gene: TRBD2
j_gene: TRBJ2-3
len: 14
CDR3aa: CASTRGGPGDTQYF
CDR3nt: TGTGCCAGCACCCGCGGGGGGCCCGGCGATACGCAGTATTTT

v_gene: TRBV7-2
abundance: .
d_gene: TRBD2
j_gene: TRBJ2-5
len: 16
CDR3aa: CASSLYRGSGGETQYF
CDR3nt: TGTGCCAGCAGCTTATATCGCGGGTCGGGGGGAGAGACCCAGTACTTC

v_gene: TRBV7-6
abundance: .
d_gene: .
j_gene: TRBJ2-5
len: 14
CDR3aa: CASSLNGASETQYF
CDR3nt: TGTGCCAGCAGCTTAAACGGGGCATCTGAGACCCAGTACTTC

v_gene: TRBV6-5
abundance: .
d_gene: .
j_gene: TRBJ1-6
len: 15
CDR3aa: CASSYGGSLTSPLHF
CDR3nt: TGTGCCAGCAGTTACGGGGGATCGTTAACTTCACCCCTCCACTTT

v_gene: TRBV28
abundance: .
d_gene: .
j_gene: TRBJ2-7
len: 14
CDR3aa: CASRNTGRANEQYF
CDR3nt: TGTGCCAGCAGGAATACAGGGAGGGCAAACGAGCAGTACTTC

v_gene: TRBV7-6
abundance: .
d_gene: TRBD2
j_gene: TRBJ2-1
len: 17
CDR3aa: CASSLAGYSGRGNEQFF
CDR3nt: TGTGCCAGCAGCTTAGCGGGTTACAGCGGGAGAGGGAATGAGCAGTTCTTC

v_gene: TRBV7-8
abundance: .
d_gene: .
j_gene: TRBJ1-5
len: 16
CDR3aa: CASSLYMGRSNQPQHF
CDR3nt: TGTGCCAGCAGCTTGTATATGGGACGGTCCAATCAGCCCCAGCATTTT

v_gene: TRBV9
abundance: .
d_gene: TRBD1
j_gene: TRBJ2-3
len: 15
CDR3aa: CASSERDREADTQYF
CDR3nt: TGTGCCAGCAGCGAGAGGGACAGGGAGGCAGATACGCAGTATTTT

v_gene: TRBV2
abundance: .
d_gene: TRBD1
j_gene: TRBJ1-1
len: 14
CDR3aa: CASSPGQGGTEAFF
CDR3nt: TGTGCCAGCAGTCCGGGACAGGGGGGAACTGAAGCTTTCTTT

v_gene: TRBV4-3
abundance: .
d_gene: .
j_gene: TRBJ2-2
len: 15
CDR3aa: CASSQVERDRGELFF
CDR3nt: TGCGCCAGCAGCCAAGTTGAACGGGACCGGGGGGAGCTGTTTTTT

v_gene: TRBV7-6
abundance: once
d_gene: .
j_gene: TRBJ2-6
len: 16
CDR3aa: CASSLAGGGGANVLTF
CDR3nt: TGTGCCAGCAGCTTAGCGGGGGGCGGTGGGGCCAACGTCCTGACTTTC

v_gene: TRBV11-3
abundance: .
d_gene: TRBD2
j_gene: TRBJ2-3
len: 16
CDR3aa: CASSLGGLAGDPSQYF
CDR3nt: TGTGCCAGCAGCTTAGGAGGACTAGCGGGGGACCCTTCGCAGTATTTT

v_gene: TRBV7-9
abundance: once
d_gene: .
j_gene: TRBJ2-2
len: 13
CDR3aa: CASSSLLTGELFF
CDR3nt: TGTGCCAGCAGCTCCCTCCTCACCGGGGAGCTGTTTTTT

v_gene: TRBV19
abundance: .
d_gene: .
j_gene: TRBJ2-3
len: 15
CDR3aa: CASRSTAPSTDTQYF
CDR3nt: TGTGCCAGTAGGTCGACAGCGCCTAGCACAGATACGCAGTATTTT

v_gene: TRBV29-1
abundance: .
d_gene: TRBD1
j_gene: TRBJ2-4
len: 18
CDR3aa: CSVESDRYLPEAKNIQYF
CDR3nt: TGCAGCGTTGAATCGGACAGGTACTTACCGGAAGCCAAAAACATTCAGTACTTC

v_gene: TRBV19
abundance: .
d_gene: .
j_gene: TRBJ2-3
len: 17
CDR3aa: CASSQGARTDRADTQYF
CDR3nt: TGTGCCAGTAGTCAAGGGGCCAGAACGGATAGGGCAGATACGCAGTATTTT

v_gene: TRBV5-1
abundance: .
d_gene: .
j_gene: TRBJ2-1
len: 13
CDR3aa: CASTEAAVDEQFF
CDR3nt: TGCGCCAGTACAGAGGCCGCCGTGGATGAGCAGTTCTTC

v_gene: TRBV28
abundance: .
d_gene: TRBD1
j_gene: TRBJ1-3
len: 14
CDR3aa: CASSLRDRGNTIYF
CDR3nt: TGTGCCAGCAGTTTACGGGACAGGGGAAACACCATATATTTT

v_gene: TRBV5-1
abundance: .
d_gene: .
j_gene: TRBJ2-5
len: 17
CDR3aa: CASSLVRGGVGQETQYF
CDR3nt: TGCGCCAGCAGCTTGGTGAGAGGTGGGGTGGGACAAGAGACCCAGTACTTC

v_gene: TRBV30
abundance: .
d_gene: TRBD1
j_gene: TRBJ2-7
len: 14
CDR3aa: CAWDRAPLPYEQYF
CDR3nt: TGTGCCTGGGACAGGGCCCCTCTCCCCTACGAGCAGTACTTC

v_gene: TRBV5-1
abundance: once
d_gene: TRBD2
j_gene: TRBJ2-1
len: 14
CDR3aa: CASYRLAGAHEQFF
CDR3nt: TGCGCCAGCTACCGACTAGCGGGAGCCCATGAGCAGTTCTTC

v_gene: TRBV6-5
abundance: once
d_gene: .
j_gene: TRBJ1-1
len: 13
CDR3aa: CASHPYRSGEAFF
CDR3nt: TGTGCCAGCCATCCGTATCGATCCGGAGAGGCTTTCTTT

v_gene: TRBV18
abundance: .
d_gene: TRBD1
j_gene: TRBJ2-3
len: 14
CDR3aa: CASSSDRVTDTQYF
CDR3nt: TGTGCCAGCTCGTCGGACAGGGTCACAGATACGCAGTATTTT

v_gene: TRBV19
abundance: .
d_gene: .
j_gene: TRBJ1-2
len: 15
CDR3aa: CASSIVWDLDYGYTF
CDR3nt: TGTGCCAGTAGTATCGTCTGGGACCTCGACTATGGCTACACCTTC

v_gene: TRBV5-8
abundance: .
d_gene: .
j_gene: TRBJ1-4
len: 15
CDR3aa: CASSLGRGTNEKLFF
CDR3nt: TGTGCCAGCAGCTTAGGCAGGGGAACTAATGAAAAACTGTTTTTT

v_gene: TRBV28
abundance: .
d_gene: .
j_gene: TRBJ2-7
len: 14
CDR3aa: CASYRGGQPYEQYF
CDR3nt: TGTGCCAGCTACCGCGGGGGACAGCCCTACGAGCAGTACTTC

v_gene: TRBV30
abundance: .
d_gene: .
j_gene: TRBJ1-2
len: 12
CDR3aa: CAWKFTADGYTF
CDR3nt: TGTGCCTGGAAATTTACCGCGGATGGCTACACCTTC

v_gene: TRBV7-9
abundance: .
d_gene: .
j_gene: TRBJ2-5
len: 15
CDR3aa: CASSLWVRAQETQYF
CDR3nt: TGTGCCAGCAGCTTATGGGTCCGGGCCCAAGAGACCCAGTACTTC

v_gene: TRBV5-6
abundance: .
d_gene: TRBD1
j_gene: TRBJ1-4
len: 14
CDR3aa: CASSPGTANEKLFF
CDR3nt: TGTGCCAGCAGCCCCGGGACAGCAAATGAAAAACTGTTTTTT

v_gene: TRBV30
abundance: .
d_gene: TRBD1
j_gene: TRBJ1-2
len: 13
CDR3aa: CAWGTTGAKGYTF
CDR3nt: TGTGCCTGGGGCACTACAGGGGCAAAAGGCTACACCTTC

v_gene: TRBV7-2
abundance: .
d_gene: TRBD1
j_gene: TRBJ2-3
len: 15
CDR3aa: CASSLVGTGSDTQYF
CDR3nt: TGTGCCAGCAGCTTAGTTGGGACAGGGTCAGATACGCAGTATTTT

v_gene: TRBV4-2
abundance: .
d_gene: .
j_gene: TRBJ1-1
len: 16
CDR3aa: CASSQEIRGIDTEAFF
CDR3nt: TGTGCCAGCAGCCAAGAAATCCGAGGGATAGACACTGAAGCTTTCTTT

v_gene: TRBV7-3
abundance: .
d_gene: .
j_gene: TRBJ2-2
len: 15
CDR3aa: CASSLDAAYTGELFF
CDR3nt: TGTGCCAGCAGCTTAGACGCCGCGTACACCGGGGAGCTGTTTTTT

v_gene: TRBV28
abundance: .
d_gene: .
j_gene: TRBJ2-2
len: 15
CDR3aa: CASRLDTSNTGELFF
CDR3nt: TGTGCCAGCAGACTCGACACGTCGAACACCGGGGAGCTGTTTTTT

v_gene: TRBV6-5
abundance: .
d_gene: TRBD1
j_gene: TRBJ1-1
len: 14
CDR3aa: CASRRDSGNTEAFF
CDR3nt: TGTGCCAGCAGGAGGGACAGCGGGAACACTGAAGCTTTCTTT

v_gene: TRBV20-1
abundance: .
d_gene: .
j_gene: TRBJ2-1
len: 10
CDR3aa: CSASRGPQFF
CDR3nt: TGCAGTGCTAGCCGGGGACCACAGTTCTTC

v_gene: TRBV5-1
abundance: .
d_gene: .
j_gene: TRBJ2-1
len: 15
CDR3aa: CASSSQTDSYNEQFF
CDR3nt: TGCGCCAGCAGCTCTCAGACGGATTCCTACAATGAGCAGTTCTTC

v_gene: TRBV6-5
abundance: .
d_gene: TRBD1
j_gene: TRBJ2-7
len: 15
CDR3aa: CASSSRTGKLYEQYF
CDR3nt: TGTGCCAGCAGTTCCCGGACAGGGAAGCTCTACGAGCAGTACTTC

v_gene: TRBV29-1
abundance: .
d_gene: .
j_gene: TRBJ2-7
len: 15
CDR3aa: CSVGPPTGGSYEQYF
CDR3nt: TGCAGCGTTGGTCCTCCGACGGGGGGCTCTTACGAGCAGTACTTC

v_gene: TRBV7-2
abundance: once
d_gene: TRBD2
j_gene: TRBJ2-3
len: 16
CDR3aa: CASSPALAGGTDTQYF
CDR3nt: TGTGCCAGCAGCCCAGCCTTAGCGGGGGGGACAGATACGCAGTATTTT